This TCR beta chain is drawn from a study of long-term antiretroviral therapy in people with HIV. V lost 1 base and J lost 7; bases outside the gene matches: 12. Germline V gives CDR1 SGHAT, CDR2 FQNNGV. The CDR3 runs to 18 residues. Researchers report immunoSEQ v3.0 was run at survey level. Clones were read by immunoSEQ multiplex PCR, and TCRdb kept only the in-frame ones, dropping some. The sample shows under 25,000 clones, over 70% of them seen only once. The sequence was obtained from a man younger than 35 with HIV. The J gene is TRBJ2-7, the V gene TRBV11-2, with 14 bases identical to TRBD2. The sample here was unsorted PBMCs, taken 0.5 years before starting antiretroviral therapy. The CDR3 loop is CASSLGLRTSGRLEEQYF. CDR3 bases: TGTGCCAGCAGCTTAGGCTTACGGACTAGCGGGAGGTTGGAAGAGCAGTACTTC. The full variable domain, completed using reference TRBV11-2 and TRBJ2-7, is EAGVAQSPRYKIIEKRQSVAFWCNPISGHATLYWYQQILGQGPKLLIQFQNNGVVDDSQLPKDRFSAERLKGVDSTLKIQPAKLEDSAVYLCASSLGLRTSGRLEEQYFGPGTRLTVT.